The 23 T cell receptor beta chains presented below share a single source sample, sequenced in a study of CD8+ T cells in alopecia areata. As for treatment: oral pan-JAK inhibitor, 5-10 mg twice daily. Extraction and reverse transcription of RNA yielded cDNA as the sequencing template. TCRdb's copy holds only in-frame clones and misses some; the assay was immunoSEQ multiplex PCR. The profile shows around 190,000 clones, approximately 67% of them singletons. This specimen was CD4+ T cells sorted from blood, taken around week 50, from a patient treated with tofacitinib. The receptors were gathered from a human donor with alopecia areata.

The chain couples TRBV6-1 to TRBJ1-2; TRBD1 agrees at 8 bases. Germline CDR1 reads MNHNS; CDR2 reads SASEGT. Losses at the gene ends were 6 bases for V and 7 bases for J; bases not matched to a gene: 13. The CDR3 has 15 amino acids. CDR3 DNA sequence: TGTGCCAGCAGCCCCCACGGACAGGGAGTCTTTGGCTACACCTTC. Translated: CASSPHGQGVFGYTF.

The V gene is TRBV2, the J gene TRBJ1-2; a possible D gene is TRBD1 (6 bases). From germline, CDR1 is SNHLY and CDR2 FYNNEI. V lost 4 bases and J lost 0, with 15 bases in between. CDR3 length equals 16 residues. The CDR3 loop is CASSVRRTEANYGYTF. CDR3 DNA: TGTGCCAGCAGTGTTAGGAGGACAGAAGCTAACTATGGCTACACCTTC.

This chain uses TRBV25-1 with TRBJ2-1; maybe TRBD1 (6 bases). V gave up 2 bases and J gave up 6 bases, with 20 bases separating them. This CDR3 is built from 17 residues. Germline CDR1 is MGHDK and CDR2 is SYGVNS. CDR3 protein: CASSEQPPSTGSNEQFF. In DNA, the CDR3 is TGTGCCAGCAGTGAACAACCCCCCTCGACAGGTTCCAATGAGCAGTTCTTC.

The rearrangement links TRBV20-1 to TRBJ1-2, with D hard to call. Deletions cut 0 bases from V and 8 bases from J, with 7 bases between. The CDR3 runs to 11 residues. Per germline, CDR1 DFQATT and CDR2 SNEGSKA (reference sequence). CDR3 in DNA: TGCAGTGCTAGAGAAGATAACGGCTACACCTTC. Protein product: CSAREDNGYTF.

V usage is TRBV29-1 and J usage is TRBJ2-3; 13 nucleotides line up with TRBD2. The trim removed 5 bases at V and 3 bases at J, leaving 8 bases unmatched. Germline values: CDR1 SQVTM, CDR2 ANQGSEA. The length of the CDR3 is 16 residues. CDR3 sequence: CSVKNWTSGGTDTQYF. The CDR3 DNA is TGCAGCGTTAAGAACTGGACTAGCGGGGGTACAGATACGCAGTATTTT.

The chain has TRBV29-1 and TRBJ2-7; D is ambiguous. Germline CDR1 and CDR2: SQVTM and ANQGSEA. This CDR3 region has 12 residues. Trimming removed 6 bases at V and 4 bases at J, with 13 bases between. Written as DNA, the CDR3 is TGCAGCGTAGCCCTATCCCCTTACGAGCAGTACTTC. It encodes CSVALSPYEQYF.

The rearrangement uses TRBV7-3 and TRBJ2-7, with 9 bases that match TRBD1. This CDR3 spans 13 amino acids. The germline V gene has CDR1 SGHTA and CDR2 FQGTGA. The V segment lost 5 bases and the J segment 5 bases; nucleotides outside the gene matches: 4. CDR3 nucleotides: TGTGCCAGCAGCCGGGACAGGGATGACGAGCAGTACTTC. Translated, it gives CASSRDRDDEQYF.

V usage is TRBV13 and J usage is TRBJ2-7, with 9 bases fitting TRBD2. Germline CDR1 and CDR2: PRHDT and FYEKMQ (reference sequence). V lost 9 bases and J lost 2; bases outside the gene matches: 8. The CDR3 has 14 amino acids. The CDR3 spells CASMTSGITYEQYF. The CDR3 region has the DNA TGTGCCAGTATGACTAGCGGAATAACCTACGAGCAGTACTTC.

The sample holds a few counts of this clone. This chain uses TRBV29-1 with TRBJ1-5; no definite D call. V lost 4 bases to trimming and J lost 3 bases, with 10 bases between them. This CDR3 comprises 13 residues. Germline CDR1 is SQVTM and CDR2 is ANQGSEA. The CDR3 here is CSVGDTINQPQHF. CDR3 DNA sequence: TGCAGCGTTGGTGACACCATCAATCAGCCCCAGCATTTT.

V usage is TRBV30 and J usage is TRBJ2-6; D not resolved. The V gene's germline CDR1 is GTSNPN and CDR2 SVGIG (reference sequence). The CDR3 is 13 residues long. The germline V and J ends were trimmed by 2 bases and 3 bases, with 5 bases remaining between them. The chain's CDR3 is CAWSQVGANVLTF. The DNA for the CDR3 is TGTGCCTGGAGTCAGGTTGGGGCCAACGTCCTGACTTTC.

The chain has TRBV19 and TRBJ1-5, with D uncertain. The CDR3 has 13 residues. Per germline, CDR1 LNHDA and CDR2 SQIVND (reference sequence). Trimming removed 3 bases from V and 4 bases from J, with 7 bases in between. The CDR3: CASSIMGNQPQHF. The CDR3 DNA reads TGTGCCAGTAGTATTATGGGGAATCAGCCCCAGCATTTT.

The chain links TRBV6-5 to TRBJ1-6; TRBD1 aligns across 7 bases. The CDR3 runs 15 residues. With 6 bases clipped from V and 7 bases from J, the junction kept 9 bases outside the gene matches. Germline V gene data show CDR1 as MNHEY and CDR2 as SVGAGI. CDR3 in amino acids: CASSITGTDNSPLHF. The CDR3 nucleotides read TGTGCCAGCAGCATCACCGGGACAGACAATTCACCCCTCCACTTT.

V gene TRBV29-1 combines with J gene TRBJ2-1; D is possibly TRBD1 (5 bases). V lost 2 bases and J 6 bases, leaving 17 bases between the germline ends. The CDR3 length is 15 residues. The germline gives CDR1 SQVTM, CDR2 ANQGSEA. Here the CDR3 reads CSVEPRQKPGNEQFF. The CDR3 coding sequence is TGCAGCGTTGAACCACGACAGAAGCCAGGCAATGAGCAGTTCTTC.

This clone has just a few counts. The V gene is TRBV29-1, the J gene TRBJ2-3, with TRBD2 identical over 15 bases. V lost 4 bases, J lost 3 bases, and 5 bases stayed unmatched. This CDR3 comprises 16 residues. The germline V gene encodes CDR1 SQVTM and CDR2 ANQGSEA. This CDR3 is CSVAGTSGGSTDTQYF. CDR3 nucleotide sequence: TGCAGCGTTGCGGGGACTAGCGGGGGGTCGACAGATACGCAGTATTTT.

The DNA for the CDR3 is TGTGCCAGCACCGTTCAGGGGGGCCGGAATTCACCCCTCCACTTT. Amino acid sequence: CASTVQGGRNSPLHF. This chain connects TRBV28 to TRBJ1-6; TRBD1 matches 7 bases. Germline CDR1 is MDHEN and CDR2 is SYDVKM. The CDR3 has 15 amino acids. J gave up 7 bases and V 7 bases, and 10 bases lay outside the gene matches.

The chain couples TRBV13 to TRBJ2-7; a weak D match, TRBD1 (5 bases). The germline V and J ends were trimmed by 3 bases and 6 bases, with 12 bases remaining between them. From germline, CDR1 is PRHDT and CDR2 FYEKMQ (reference sequence). CDR3 length: 13 amino acids. In DNA form, the CDR3 reads TGTGCCAGCAGCTTGGGGATGGGGCGCGAGCAGTACTTC. It yields the protein CASSLGMGREQYF.

The chain has TRBV7-2 and TRBJ1-2; possibly TRBD1 for D (6 bases). V lost 0 bases, J lost 7 bases, and 9 bases lay in between. This CDR3 has 13 amino acids. Germline CDR1 and CDR2: SGHTA and FQGNSA. Here the CDR3 DNA reads TGTGCCAGCAGCTTAGCTTCAGGGGCTGGCTACACCTTC. Amino acids: CASSLASGAGYTF. The full variable domain, completed using reference TRBV7-2 and TRBJ1-2, is GAGVSQSPSNKVTEKGKDVELRCDPISGHTALYWYRQSLGQGLEFLIYFQGNSAPDKSGLPSDRFSAERTGGSVSTLTIQRTQQEDSAVYLCASSLASGAGYTFGSGTRLTVV.

The gene calls are TRBV29-1 and TRBJ1-1; weak D call: TRBD1 (5 bases). The CDR3 is 13 amino acids. V lost 7 bases, J lost 0 bases, and 12 bases lay in between. Germline CDR1 reads SQVTM; CDR2 reads ANQGSEA. The CDR3 DNA reads as TGCAGCGCCGCTACAGGTATGAACACTGAAGCTTTCTTT. Translated: CSAATGMNTEAFF.

The rearrangement joins TRBV9 to TRBJ2-1; perhaps TRBD1 as D (5 bases). V was cut by 0 bases and J by 10 bases, with 11 bases left in between. Germline V gene data show CDR1 as SGDLS and CDR2 as YYNGEE. The CDR3 totals 13 residues. As DNA, the CDR3 is TGTGCCAGCAGCGTAGAGGGGATGCAGGAGCAGTTCTTC. It is translated as CASSVEGMQEQFF.

The chain has TRBV29-1 and TRBJ1-1, with TRBD1 identical over 7 bases. There are 13 residues in the CDR3. The ends lost 7 bases at V and 1 base at J; junction bases unmatched: 6. The V gene's germline CDR1 is SQVTM and CDR2 ANQGSEA. In DNA, the CDR3 is TGCAGCGCGACAGGGACAGCGAACACTGAAGCTTTCTTT. Translation: CSATGTANTEAFF.

The CDR3 DNA reads TGTGCCAGCAACAAACGCAGTGGCAATGAGCAGTTCTTC. This sequence encodes CASNKRSGNEQFF. The V gene is TRBV7-8, the J gene TRBJ2-1; D is uncertain. This CDR3 is 13 amino acids long. V lost 7 bases, J lost 6 bases, and 13 bases lay in between. Germline-derived CDR1 and CDR2 are SGHVS and FQNEAQ.

This chain links TRBV4-3 with TRBJ1-2; 7 nucleotides line up with TRBD1. This CDR3 has 15 residues. After removal of 1 base from V and 7 bases from J, the junction contained 9 bases not matched to a gene. Germline CDR1 reads LGHNA; CDR2 reads YSLEER. CDR3 amino acids: CASSQVDRDSPGYTF. The CDR3, as DNA: TGCGCCAGCAGCCAAGTAGACAGGGACTCTCCTGGCTACACCTTC.

The chain combines TRBV2 with TRBJ1-2; D might be TRBD1 (6 bases). Germline CDR1 SNHLY, CDR2 FYNNEI. CDR3 length equals 14 residues. V was trimmed by 6 bases and J by 6 bases, leaving 17 bases between them. The CDR3 DNA reads TGTGCCAGCAGGCAACAGGGATACGGCGATGGCTACACCTTC. This sequence encodes CASRQQGYGDGYTF.